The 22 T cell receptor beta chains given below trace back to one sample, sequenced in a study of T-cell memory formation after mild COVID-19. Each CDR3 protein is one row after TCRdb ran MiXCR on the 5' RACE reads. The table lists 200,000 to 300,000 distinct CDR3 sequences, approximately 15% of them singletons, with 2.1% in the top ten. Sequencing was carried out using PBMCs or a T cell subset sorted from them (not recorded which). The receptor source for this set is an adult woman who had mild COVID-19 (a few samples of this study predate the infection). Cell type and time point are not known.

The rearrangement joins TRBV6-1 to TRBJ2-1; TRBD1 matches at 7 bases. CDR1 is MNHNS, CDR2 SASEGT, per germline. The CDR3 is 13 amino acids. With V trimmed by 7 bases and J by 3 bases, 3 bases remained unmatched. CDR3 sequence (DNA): TGTGCCAGCACGGGACAGATCTACAATGAGCAGTTCTTC. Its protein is CASTGQIYNEQFF.

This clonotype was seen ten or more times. The CDR3 DNA reads TGCGCCAGCAGCCCCGGGACTAGCGGGGCCATCTCCCCGTACGAGCAGTACTTC. It translates to CASSPGTSGAISPYEQYF. J is TRBJ2-7 and V is TRBV5-1, with 13 bases fitting TRBD2. The germline V gene has CDR1 SGHRS and CDR2 YFSETQ. V dropped 4 bases and J dropped 4; count of bases not matched to a gene: 14. CDR3 size: 18 residues. Full variable domain (missing parts from reference TRBV5-1 and TRBJ2-7): KAGVTQTPRYLIKTRGQQVTLSCSPISGHRSVSWYQQTPGQGLQFLFEYFSETQRNKGNFPGRFSGRQFSNSRSEMNVSTLELGDSALYLCASSPGTSGAISPYEQYFGPGTRLTVT.

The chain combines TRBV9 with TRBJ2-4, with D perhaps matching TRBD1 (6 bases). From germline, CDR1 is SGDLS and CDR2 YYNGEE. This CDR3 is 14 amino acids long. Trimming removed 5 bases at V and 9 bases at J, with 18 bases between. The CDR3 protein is CASSVATGGIIQYF. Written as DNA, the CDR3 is TGTGCCAGCAGTGTGGCGACAGGTGGGATCATTCAGTACTTC.

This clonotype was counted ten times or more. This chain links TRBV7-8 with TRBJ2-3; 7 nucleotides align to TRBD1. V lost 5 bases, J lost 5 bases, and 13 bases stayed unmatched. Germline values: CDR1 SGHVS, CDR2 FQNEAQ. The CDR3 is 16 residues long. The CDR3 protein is CASSPRQGMIRDTQYF. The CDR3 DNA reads TGTGCCAGCAGCCCGCGACAGGGAATGATCAGAGATACGCAGTATTTT.

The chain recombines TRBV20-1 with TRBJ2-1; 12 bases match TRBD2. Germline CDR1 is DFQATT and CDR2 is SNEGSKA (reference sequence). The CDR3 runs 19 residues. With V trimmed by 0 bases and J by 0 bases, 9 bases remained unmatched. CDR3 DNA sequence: TGCAGTGCTAGAGATCAGCTAGCGGGGGGGTTCAGCTCCTACAATGAGCAGTTCTTC. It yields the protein CSARDQLAGGFSSYNEQFF.

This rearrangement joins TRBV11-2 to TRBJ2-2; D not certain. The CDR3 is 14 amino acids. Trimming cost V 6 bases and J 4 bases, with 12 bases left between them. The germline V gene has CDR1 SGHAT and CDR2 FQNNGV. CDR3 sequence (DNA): TGTGCCAGCAGATGGATCTCTAGCACCGGGGAGCTGTTTTTT. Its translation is CASRWISSTGELFF.

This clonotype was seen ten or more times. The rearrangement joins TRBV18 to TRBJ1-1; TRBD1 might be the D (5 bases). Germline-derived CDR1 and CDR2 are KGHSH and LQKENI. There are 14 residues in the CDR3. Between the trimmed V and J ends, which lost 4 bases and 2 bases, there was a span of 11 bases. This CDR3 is CASSRDRKNTEAFF. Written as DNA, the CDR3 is TGTGCCAGCTCACGAGACAGAAAAAACACTGAAGCTTTCTTT. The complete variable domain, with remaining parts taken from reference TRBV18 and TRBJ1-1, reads NAGVMQNPRHLVRRRGQEARLRCSPMKGHSHVYWYRQLPEEGLKFMVYLQKENIIDESGMPKERFSAEFPKEGPSILRIQQVVRGDSAAYFCASSRDRKNTEAFFGQGTRLTVV.

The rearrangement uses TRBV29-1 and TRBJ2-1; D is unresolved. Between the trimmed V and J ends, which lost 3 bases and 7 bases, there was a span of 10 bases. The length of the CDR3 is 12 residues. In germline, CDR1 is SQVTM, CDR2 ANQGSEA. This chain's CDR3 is CSVDPAVNEQFF. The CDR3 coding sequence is TGCAGCGTTGATCCCGCCGTAAATGAGCAGTTCTTC.

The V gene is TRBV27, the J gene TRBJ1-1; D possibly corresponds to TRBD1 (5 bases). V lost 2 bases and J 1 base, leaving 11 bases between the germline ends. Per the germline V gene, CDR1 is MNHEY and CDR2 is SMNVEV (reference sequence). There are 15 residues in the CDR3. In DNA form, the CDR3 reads TGTGCCAGCAGTTTAAGGGGCGGATGGAACACTGAAGCTTTCTTT. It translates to CASSLRGGWNTEAFF.

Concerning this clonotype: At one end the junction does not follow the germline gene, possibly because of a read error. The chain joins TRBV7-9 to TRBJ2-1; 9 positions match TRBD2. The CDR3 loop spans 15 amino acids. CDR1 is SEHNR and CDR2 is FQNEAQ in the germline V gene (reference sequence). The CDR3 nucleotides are TGTGCCAGCAGCCTAGCGGGGAGCTCCTACAATGTGCAGTTCTTC. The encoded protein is CASSLAGSSYNVQFF. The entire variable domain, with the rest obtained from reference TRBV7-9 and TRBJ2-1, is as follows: DTGVSQNPRHKITKRGQNVTFRCDPISEHNRLYWYRQTLGQGPEFLTYFQNEAQLEKSRLLSDRFSAERPKGSFSTLEIQRTEQGDSAMYLCASSLAGSSYNVQFFGPGTRLTVL.

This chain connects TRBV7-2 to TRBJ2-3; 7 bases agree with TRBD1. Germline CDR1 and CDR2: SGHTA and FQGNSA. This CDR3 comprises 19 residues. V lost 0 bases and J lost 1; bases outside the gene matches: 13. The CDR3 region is CASSLAGRDSSLGTDTQYF. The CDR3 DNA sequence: TGTGCCAGCAGCTTAGCGGGCCGGGACAGTTCCTTGGGCACAGATACGCAGTATTTT. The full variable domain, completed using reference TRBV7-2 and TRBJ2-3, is GAGVSQSPSNKVTEKGKDVELRCDPISGHTALYWYRQSLGQGLEFLIYFQGNSAPDKSGLPSDRFSAERTGGSVSTLTIQRTQQEDSAVYLCASSLAGRDSSLGTDTQYFGPGTRLTVL.

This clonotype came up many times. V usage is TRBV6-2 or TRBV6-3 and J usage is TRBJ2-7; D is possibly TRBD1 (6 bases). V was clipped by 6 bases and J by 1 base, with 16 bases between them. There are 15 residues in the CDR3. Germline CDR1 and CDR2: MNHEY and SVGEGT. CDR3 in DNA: TGTGCCAGCAGACCTTGGGGACAAAGGTCCTACGAGCAGTACTTC. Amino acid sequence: CASRPWGQRSYEQYF.

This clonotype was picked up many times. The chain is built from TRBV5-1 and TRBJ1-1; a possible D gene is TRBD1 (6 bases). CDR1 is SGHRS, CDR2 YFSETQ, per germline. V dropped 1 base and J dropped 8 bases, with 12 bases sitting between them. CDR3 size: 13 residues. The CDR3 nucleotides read TGCGCCAGCAGCTTGAGCGGGACACGGGAAGCTTTCTTT. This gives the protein CASSLSGTREAFF.

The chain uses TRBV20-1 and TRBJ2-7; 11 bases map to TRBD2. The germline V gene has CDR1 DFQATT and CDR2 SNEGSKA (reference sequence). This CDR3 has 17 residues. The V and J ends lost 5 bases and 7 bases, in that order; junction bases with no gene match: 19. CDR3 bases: TGCAGTGCTCGCGCAAGTTTCCTAGCGGGAGGTTATGCGGAGCAGTACTTC. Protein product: CSARASFLAGGYAEQYF.

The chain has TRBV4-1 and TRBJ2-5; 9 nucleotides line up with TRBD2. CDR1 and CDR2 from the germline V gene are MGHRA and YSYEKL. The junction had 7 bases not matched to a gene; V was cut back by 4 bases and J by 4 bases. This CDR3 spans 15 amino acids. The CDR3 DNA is TGCGCCAGCAGCCCCCCCCTGCGGGGGGGAGAGACCCAGTACTTC. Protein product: CASSPPLRGGETQYF.

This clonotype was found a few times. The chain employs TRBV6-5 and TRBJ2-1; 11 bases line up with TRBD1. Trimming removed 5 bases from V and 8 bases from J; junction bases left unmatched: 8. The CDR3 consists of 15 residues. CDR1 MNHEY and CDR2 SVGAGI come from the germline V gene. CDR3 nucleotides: TGTGCCAGCAGTCCCCGGGACAGGGGGGTCTATGAGCAGTTCTTC. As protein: CASSPRDRGVYEQFF.

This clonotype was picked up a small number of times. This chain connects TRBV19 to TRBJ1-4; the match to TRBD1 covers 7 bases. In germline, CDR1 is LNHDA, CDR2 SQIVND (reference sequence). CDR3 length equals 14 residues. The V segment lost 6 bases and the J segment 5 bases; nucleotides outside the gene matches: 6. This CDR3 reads CASSPTGKNEKLFF. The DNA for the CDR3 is TGTGCCAGTAGCCCGACAGGGAAGAATGAAAAACTGTTTTTT.

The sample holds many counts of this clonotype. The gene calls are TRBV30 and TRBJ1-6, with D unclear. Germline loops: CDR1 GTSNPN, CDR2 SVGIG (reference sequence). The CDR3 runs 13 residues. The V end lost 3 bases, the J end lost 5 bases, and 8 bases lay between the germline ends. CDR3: CAWSLANNSPLHF. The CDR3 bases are TGTGCCTGGAGCCTTGCAAATAATTCACCCCTCCACTTT.

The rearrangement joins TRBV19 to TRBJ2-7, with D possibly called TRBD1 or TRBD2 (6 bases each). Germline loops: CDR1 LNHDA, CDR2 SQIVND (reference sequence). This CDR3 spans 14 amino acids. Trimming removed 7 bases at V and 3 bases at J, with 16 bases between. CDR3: CASNQGGQFYEQYF. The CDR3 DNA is TGTGCCAGTAACCAAGGGGGGCAGTTCTACGAGCAGTACTTC. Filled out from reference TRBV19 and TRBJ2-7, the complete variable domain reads DGGITQSPKYLFRKEGQNVTLSCEQNLNHDAMYWYRQDPGQGLRLIYYSQIVNDFQKGDIAEGYSVSREKKESFPLTVTSAQKNPTAFYLCASNQGGQFYEQYFGPGTRLTVT.

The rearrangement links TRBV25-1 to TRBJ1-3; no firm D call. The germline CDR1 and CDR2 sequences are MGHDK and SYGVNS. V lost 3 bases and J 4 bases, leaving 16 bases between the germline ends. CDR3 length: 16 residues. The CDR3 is CASSDPRASGGNTIYF. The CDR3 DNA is TGTGCCAGCAGTGACCCCCGGGCCTCGGGGGGAAACACCATATATTTT.

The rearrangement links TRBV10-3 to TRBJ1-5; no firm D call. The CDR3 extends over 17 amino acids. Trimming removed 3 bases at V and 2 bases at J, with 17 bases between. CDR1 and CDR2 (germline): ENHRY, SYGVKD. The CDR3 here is CAISEVKGGGRNQPQHF. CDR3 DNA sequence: TGTGCCATCAGTGAAGTTAAGGGAGGAGGACGCAATCAGCCCCAGCATTTT.

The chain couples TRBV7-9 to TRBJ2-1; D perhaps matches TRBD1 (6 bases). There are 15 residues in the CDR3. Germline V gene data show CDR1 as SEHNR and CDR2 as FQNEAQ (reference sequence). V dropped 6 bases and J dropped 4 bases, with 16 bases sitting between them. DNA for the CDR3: TGTGCCAGCAGTCCCGCCCAGGGGCCGTACAATGAGCAGTTCTTC. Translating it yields CASSPAQGPYNEQFF.